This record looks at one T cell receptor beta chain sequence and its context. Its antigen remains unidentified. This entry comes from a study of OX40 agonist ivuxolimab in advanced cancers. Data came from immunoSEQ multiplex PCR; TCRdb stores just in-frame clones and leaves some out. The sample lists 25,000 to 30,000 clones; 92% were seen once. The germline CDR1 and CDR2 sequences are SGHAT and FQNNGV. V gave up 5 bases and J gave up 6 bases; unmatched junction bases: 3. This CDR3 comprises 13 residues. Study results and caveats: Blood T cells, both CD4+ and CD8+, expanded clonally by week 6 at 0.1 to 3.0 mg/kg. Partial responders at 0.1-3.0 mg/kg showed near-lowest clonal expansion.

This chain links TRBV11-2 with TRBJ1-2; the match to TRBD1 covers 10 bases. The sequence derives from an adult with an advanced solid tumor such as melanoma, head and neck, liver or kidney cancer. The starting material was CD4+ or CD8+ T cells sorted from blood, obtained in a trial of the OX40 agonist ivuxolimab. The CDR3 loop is CASSPTGGNGYTF. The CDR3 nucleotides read TGTGCCAGCAGCCCGACAGGGGGCAATGGCTACACCTTC.